Included here is one TCR beta chain sequence, with context. The sample originates from a study of cytomegalovirus exposure and HLA in healthy donors. Germline lookup yields CDR1 MDHEN and CDR2 SYDVKM. CDR3 length: 15 amino acids. V was clipped by 6 bases and J by 3 bases; unmatched bases: 11. The PCR ran on 60 Vbeta and 13 Jbeta primers. Sequencing was performed with immunoSEQ multiplex PCR; in TCRdb, only in-frame clones are kept and a portion is missing. The table lists a few hundred thousand clones, approximately 81% of them singletons. The origin of this receptor is a man aged 30-40 years in good health and CMV-seronegative. What was sequenced was PBMCs. The rearrangement joins TRBV28 to TRBJ2-7, with 7 nucleotides matching TRBD2. The CDR3 nucleotides read TGTGCCAGCAGATTGGGGGGAGGGGCGGGCTACGAGCAGTACTTC. Translated, it gives CASRLGGGAGYEQYF.